This T cell receptor (beta chain) was identified in a study of T cells in Graves' hyperthyroidism and ophthalmopathy. For the study at large: It was at initial diagnosis, before any treatment, that peripheral blood was collected. Findings of the study overall: Researchers found most expanded thyroid clonotypes above 0.001 in blood as well.

In this sample, this clonotype turned up a few times. Its antigen is currently unknown. One end of the junction varies from germline; a read error may be responsible. Recently diagnosed hyperthyroidism of less than 2 months' duration affected patients aged 18 to 65. Uncontrolled infections, other autoimmune diseases, pregnancy or lactation led to exclusion of patients. Amplified TCR beta CDR3 regions derived from RNA transcripts. HTBI primers were employed in a first-round RT-PCR of the TCR CDR3. In TCRdb, the multiplex PCR reads were re-called with MiXCR into one record per CDR3 protein. The data contain some 700,000 distinct CDR3 sequences, around 15% of them seen just once; the ten biggest clones take up roughly 16%. The CDR3 runs to 11 residues. Germline CDR1 MDHEN, CDR2 SYDVKM.

The sequence was collected from a man aged 50-59 years with Graves' hyperthyroidism. Specimen: blood. The rearrangement joins TRBV28 to TRBJ2-3; no definite D call. The DNA of the CDR3 is TGTGTCAGCAGTTCCCTAGATACGCAGTATTTT. Translated: CVSSSLDTQYF.